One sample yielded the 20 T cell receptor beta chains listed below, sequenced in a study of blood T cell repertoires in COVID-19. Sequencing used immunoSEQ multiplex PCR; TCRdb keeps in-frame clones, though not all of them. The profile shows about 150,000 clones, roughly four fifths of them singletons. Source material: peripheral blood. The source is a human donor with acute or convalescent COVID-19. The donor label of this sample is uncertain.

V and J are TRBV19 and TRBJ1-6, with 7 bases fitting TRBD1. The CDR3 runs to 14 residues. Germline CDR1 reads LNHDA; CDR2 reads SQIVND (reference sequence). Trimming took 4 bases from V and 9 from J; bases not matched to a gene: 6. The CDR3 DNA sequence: TGTGCCAGTAGTACGGACACAGGGGTTTCACCCCTCCACTTT. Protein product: CASSTDTGVSPLHF.

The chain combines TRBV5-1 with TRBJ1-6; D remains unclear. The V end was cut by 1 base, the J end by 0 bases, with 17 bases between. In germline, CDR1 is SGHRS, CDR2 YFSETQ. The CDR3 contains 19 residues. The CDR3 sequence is CASSLTANGMGSYNSPLHF. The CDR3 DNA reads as TGCGCCAGCAGCTTGACGGCCAACGGGATGGGCTCCTATAATTCACCCCTCCACTTT. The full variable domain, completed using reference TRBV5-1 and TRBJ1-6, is KAGVTQTPRYLIKTRGQQVTLSCSPISGHRSVSWYQQTPGQGLQFLFEYFSETQRNKGNFPGRFSGRQFSNSRSEMNVSTLELGDSALYLCASSLTANGMGSYNSPLHFGNGTRLTVT.

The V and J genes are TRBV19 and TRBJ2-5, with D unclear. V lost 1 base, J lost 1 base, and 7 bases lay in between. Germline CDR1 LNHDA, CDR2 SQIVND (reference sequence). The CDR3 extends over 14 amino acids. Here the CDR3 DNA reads TGTGCCAGTAGTATAGCCGACTTCCAAGAGACCCAGTACTTC. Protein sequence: CASSIADFQETQYF.

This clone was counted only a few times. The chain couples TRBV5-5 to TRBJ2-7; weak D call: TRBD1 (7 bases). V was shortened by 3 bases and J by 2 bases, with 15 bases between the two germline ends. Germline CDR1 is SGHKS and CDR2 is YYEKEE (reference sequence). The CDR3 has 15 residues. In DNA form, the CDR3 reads TGTGCCAGCAGCTCCGCGGGACAGTCGACCTACGAGCAGTACTTC. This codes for CASSSAGQSTYEQYF.

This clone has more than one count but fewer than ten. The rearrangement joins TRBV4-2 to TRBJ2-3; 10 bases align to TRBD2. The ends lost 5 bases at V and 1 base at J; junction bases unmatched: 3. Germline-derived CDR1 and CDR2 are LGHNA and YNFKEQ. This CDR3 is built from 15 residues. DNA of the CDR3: TGTGCCAGCAGCGGGGGGACTAGCGGCACAGATACGCAGTATTTT. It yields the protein CASSGGTSGTDTQYF.

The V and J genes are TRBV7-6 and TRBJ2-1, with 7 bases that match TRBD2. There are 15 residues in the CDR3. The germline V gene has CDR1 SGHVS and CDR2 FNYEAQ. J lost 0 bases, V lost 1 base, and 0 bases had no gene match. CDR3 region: CASSLGTSSYNEQFF. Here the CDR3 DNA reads TGTGCCAGCAGCTTAGGGACTAGCTCCTACAATGAGCAGTTCTTC.

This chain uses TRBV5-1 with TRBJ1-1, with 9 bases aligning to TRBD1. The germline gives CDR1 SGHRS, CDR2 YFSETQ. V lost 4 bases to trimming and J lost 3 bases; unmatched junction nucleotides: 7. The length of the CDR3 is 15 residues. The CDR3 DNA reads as TGCGCCAGCAGCCCGGACAGGGGCCCCCACACTGAAGCTTTCTTT. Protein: CASSPDRGPHTEAFF.

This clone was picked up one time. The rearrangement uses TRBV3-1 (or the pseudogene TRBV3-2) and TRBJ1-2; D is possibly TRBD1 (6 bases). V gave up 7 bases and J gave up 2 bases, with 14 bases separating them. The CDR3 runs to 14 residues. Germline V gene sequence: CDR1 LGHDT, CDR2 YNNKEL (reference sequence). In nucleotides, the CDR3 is TGTGCCAGCACCCCGACAGGCACGAACTATGGCTACACCTTC. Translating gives CASTPTGTNYGYTF.

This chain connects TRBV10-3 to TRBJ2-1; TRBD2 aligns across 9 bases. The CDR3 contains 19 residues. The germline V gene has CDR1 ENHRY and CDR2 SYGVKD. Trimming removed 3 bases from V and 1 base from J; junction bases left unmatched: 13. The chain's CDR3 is CAISEGASGILSSYNEQFF. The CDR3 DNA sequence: TGTGCCATCAGTGAAGGGGCTAGCGGGATCCTTAGTTCCTACAATGAGCAGTTCTTC.

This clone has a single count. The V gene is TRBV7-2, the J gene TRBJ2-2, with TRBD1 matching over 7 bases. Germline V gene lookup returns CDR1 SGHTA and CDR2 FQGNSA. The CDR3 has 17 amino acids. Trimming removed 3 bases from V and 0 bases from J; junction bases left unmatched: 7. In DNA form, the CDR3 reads TGTGCCAGCAGCTTTGTCGCCGGGACAGCGAACACCGGGGAGCTGTTTTTT. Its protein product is CASSFVAGTANTGELFF.

The CDR3 loop is CASSYSGAYFSTEAFF. The DNA for the CDR3 is TGTGCCAGCAGTTACTCAGGGGCCTACTTTTCCACTGAAGCTTTCTTT. The chain is built from TRBV6-5 and TRBJ1-1; maybe TRBD1 (5 bases). V was trimmed by 0 bases and J by 4 bases, leaving 15 bases between them. This CDR3 comprises 16 residues. Germline V gene lookup returns CDR1 MNHEY and CDR2 SVGAGI.

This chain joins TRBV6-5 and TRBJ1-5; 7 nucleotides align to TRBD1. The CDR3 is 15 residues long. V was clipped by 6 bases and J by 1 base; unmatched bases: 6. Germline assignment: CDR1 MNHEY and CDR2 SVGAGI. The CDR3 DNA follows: TGTGCCAGCAGCCCCGACAGGGCCAGCAATCAGCCCCAGCATTTT. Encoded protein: CASSPDRASNQPQHF.

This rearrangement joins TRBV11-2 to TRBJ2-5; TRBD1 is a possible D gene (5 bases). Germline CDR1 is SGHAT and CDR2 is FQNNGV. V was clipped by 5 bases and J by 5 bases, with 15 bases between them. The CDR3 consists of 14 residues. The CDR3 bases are TGTGCCAGCAGCCCAGGTGTAGGGGCGGAGACCCAGTACTTC. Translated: CASSPGVGAETQYF.

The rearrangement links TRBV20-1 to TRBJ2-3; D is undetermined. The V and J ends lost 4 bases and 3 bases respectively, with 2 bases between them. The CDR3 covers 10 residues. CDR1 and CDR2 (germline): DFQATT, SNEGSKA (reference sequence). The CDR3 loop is CSATTDTQYF. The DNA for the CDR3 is TGCAGTGCTACGACAGATACGCAGTATTTT.

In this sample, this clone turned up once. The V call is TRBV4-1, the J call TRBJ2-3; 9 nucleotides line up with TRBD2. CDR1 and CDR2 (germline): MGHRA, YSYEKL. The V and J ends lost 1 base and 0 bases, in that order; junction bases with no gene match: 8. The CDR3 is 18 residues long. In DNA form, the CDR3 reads TGCGCCAGCAGCCAAGTTATTCGCCTAGCGGGGAGCACAGATACGCAGTATTTT. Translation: CASSQVIRLAGSTDTQYF.

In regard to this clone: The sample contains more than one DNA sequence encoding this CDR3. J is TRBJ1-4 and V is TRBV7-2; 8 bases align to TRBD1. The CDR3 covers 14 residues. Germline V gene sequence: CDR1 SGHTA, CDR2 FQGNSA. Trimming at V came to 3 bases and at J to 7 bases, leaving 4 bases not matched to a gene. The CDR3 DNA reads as TGTGCCAGCAGCTTGACAGGGGTCGGTGAAAAACTGTTTTTT. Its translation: CASSLTGVGEKLFF.

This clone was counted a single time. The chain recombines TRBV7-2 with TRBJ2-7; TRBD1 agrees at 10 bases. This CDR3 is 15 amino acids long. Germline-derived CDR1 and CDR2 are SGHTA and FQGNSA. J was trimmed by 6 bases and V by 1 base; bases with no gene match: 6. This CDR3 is CASSLVPGTGAEQYF. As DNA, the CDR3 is TGTGCCAGCAGCTTAGTACCCGGGACAGGGGCCGAGCAGTACTTC.

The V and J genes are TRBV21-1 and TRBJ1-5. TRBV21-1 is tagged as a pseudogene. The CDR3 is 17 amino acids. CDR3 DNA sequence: TGTGCCAGCAGCCTCAAAGCGAGTACACTTAGCAATCAGCCCCAGCATTTT. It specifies CASSLKASTLSNQPQHF.

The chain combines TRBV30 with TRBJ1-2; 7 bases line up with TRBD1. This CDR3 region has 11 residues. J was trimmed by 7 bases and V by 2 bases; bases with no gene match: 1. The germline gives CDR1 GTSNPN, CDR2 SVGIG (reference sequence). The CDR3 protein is CAWSQGGGYTF. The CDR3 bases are TGTGCCTGGAGTCAGGGGGGTGGCTACACCTTC. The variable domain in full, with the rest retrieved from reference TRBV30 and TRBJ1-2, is SQTIHQWPATLVQPVGSPLSLECTVEGTSNPNLYWYRQAAGRGLQLLFYSVGIGQISSEVPQNLSASRPQDRQFILSSKKLLLSDSGFYLCAWSQGGGYTFGSGTRLTVV.

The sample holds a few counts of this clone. CDR3 loop: CATSGHGGRQETQYF. The CDR3 DNA sequence: TGTGCCACCAGCGGCCACGGGGGGCGGCAGGAGACCCAGTACTTC. The chain joins TRBV15 to TRBJ2-5; a weak D match, TRBD2 (7 bases). The CDR3 covers 15 residues. The V end lost 5 bases, the J end lost 5 bases, and 18 bases lay between the germline ends. The germline CDR1 and CDR2 sequences are LNHNV and YYDKDF (reference sequence). Supplemented by reference TRBV15 and TRBJ2-5, the full variable domain reads DAMVIQNPRYQVTQFGKPVTLSCSQTLNHNVMYWYQQKSSQAPKLLFHYYDKDFNNEADTPDNFQSRRPNTSFCFLDIRSPGLGDTAMYLCATSGHGGRQETQYFGPGTRLLVL.